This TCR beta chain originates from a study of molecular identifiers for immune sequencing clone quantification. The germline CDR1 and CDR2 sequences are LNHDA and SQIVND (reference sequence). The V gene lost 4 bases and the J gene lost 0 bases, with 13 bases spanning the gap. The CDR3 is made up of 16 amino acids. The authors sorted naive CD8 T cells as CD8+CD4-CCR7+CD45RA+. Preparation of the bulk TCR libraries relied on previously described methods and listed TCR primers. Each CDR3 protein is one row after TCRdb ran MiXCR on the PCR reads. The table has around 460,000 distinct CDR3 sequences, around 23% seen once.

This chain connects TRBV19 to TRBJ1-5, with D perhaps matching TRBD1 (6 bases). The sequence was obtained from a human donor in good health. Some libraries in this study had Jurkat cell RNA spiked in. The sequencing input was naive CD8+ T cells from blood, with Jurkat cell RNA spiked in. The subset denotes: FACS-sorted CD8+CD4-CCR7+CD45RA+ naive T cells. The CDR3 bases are TGTGCCAGTAGTAGACGACAGGAACATAGCAATCAGCCCCAGCATTTT. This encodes CASSRRQEHSNQPQHF.